This is a list of T cell receptor beta chains from one sample in a study of blood T cells in healthy people across ages. TCRdb processed the 5' RACE reads anew with MiXCR; each CDR3 protein has one entry. The sample gives roughly 730,000 distinct CDR3 sequences, 45% to 70% of which show up once; 20% to 30% is in the top ten. The sample taken for sequencing was blood. The origin of the receptors is a man aged 35 to 55 in good health. Each CDR3 is given with its conserved first and last residue. The D gene is left open where the match is weak. The listing skips clone size in some rows; elsewhere it reads once, few, many or a size class.

v_call	clone_size	j_call	d_call	cdr3_nt	cdr3_aa
TRBV29-1	few	TRBJ2-1	TRBD2	TGCAGCGCTCCCGAACTAGCGGGAGGGAACAATGAGCAGTTCTTC	CSAPELAGGNNEQFF
TRBV11-3	once	TRBJ2-5	TRBD2	TGTGCCAGCAGCCGACTAGCGGGAGTGTGGAATGAGCAGTACTTC	CASSRLAGVWNEQYF
TRBV7-2	NA	TRBJ2-7	TRBD2	TGTGCCAGCAGCTTAGCCCCTAGCGGGAGGGACCTAAACTACGAGCAGTACTTC	CASSLAPSGRDLNYEQYF
TRBV4-1	NA	TRBJ2-3	TRBD2	TGCGCCAGCAGCCAATTTAGCGGGGGGGCAATAGATACGCAGTATTTT	CASSQFSGGAIDTQYF
TRBV28	NA	TRBJ2-3	NA	TGTGCCAGCGTGAAACCCGGCAGGGGGGGCACAGATACGCAGTATTTT	CASVKPGRGGTDTQYF
TRBV10-3	NA	TRBJ1-2	NA	TGTGCCATCAGTGAGTCTGGCGGGGCTGGCTACACCTTC	CAISESGGAGYTF
TRBV12-3/TRBV12-4	NA	TRBJ1-6	NA	TGTGCCTCTCGCGCACCGTATAATTCACCCCTCCACTTT	CASRAPYNSPLHF
TRBV3-1	few	TRBJ2-7	NA	TGTGCCAGCAGCCAAGTACTGGGAGTTACCTACGAGCAGTACTTC	CASSQVLGVTYEQYF
TRBV20-1	NA	TRBJ2-6	NA	TGCAGTGCCTTAATGGGTGGGTCTGGGGCCAACGTCCTGACTTTC	CSALMGGSGANVLTF
TRBV12-3/TRBV12-4	few	TRBJ2-7	TRBD2	TGTGCCAGCAGTTTATCCGGGACTAGCTCCTACGAGCAGTACTTC	CASSLSGTSSYEQYF
TRBV20-1	NA	TRBJ2-1	TRBD1	TGCAGTGCTAGCTATCGACAGGGGCGCAACAATGAGCAGTTCTTT	CSASYRQGRNNEQFF
TRBV7-2	NA	TRBJ1-2	NA	TGTGCCAGCGCAGAGCCGGGGCCCTATGGCTACACCTTC	CASAEPGPYGYTF
TRBV3-1	NA	TRBJ2-5	TRBD2	TGTGCCAGCAGCGGACTAGCGGGAGGGAGTCGAGAGACCCAGTACTTC	CASSGLAGGSRETQYF
TRBV27	NA	TRBJ2-1	NA	TGTGCCAGCAGTTTAAATAGAGACCGCAATGAGCAGTTCTTC	CASSLNRDRNEQFF
TRBV5-5	NA	TRBJ2-5	NA	TGTGCCAGCAGCTCGGTGGCGAACAACCGGGAGACCCAGTACTTC	CASSSVANNRETQYF
TRBV2	NA	TRBJ2-3	NA	TGTGCCGGCCTTAGTTTGACGGACAGCACAGATACGCAGTATTTT	CAGLSLTDSTDTQYF
TRBV28	NA	TRBJ1-4	NA	TGTGCCAGCAGTCCCGCTGGCATTCTCGACCTTAATGAAAAACTGTTTTTT	CASSPAGILDLNEKLFF
TRBV11-2	NA	TRBJ2-2	TRBD1	TGTGCCAGCAGGAGGTTTGGGACAGGGCGCACCGGGGAGCTGTTTTTT	CASRRFGTGRTGELFF
TRBV7-6	NA	TRBJ2-7	TRBD1	TGTGCCAGCAGCTCCCAAACGAAGACAGGGTTGTATTCATACGAGCAGTACTTC	CASSSQTKTGLYSYEQYF
TRBV6-2/TRBV6-3	NA	TRBJ2-7	TRBD2	TGTGCCAGCAGCAAGGGACTAGCGGTCTACGAGCAGTACTTC	CASSKGLAVYEQYF
TRBV5-1	NA	TRBJ2-5	TRBD2	TGCGCCAGCAGCCCGGGACTAGCCAATGAGCAGTACTTC	CASSPGLANEQYF
TRBV6-1	NA	TRBJ2-2	TRBD2	TGTGCCAGCAGTGAAGGGACTAGCCCCGGGGAGCTGTTTTTT	CASSEGTSPGELFF
TRBV6-1	few	TRBJ2-7	NA	TGTGCCAGCAGTGAAGGAGGGACCAACTACGAGCAGTACTTC	CASSEGGTNYEQYF
TRBV21-1	NA	TRBJ1-4	NA	TGTGCCAGCATCCCGGAGGATACGGATGAAAAACTGTTTTTT	CASIPEDTDEKLFF
TRBV6-6	once	TRBJ2-5	NA	TGTGCCAGCAACGACAGGTACCAAGAGACCCAGTACTTC	CASNDRYQETQYF
TRBV3-1	NA	TRBJ1-6	NA	TGTGCCAGCAGCCCCGCAGGGTATGGTTCACCCCTCCACTTT	CASSPAGYGSPLHF
TRBV15	few	TRBJ2-1	NA	TGTGCCACCAGCAGTACAGGTTACAATGAGCAGTTCTTC	CATSSTGYNEQFF
TRBV6-5	once	TRBJ2-5	NA	TGTGCCAGCAGTGACTCATACCCACGAGAGACCCAGTACTTC	CASSDSYPRETQYF
TRBV20-1	NA	TRBJ2-5	NA	TGCAGTGCCGCACCATTTAAGGGACAAGTCCAAGAGACCCAGTACTTC	CSAAPFKGQVQETQYF
TRBV6-5	NA	TRBJ2-1	TRBD2	TGTGCCAGCAGTTGCGCCTATACTAGCGGAGCTTACAATGAGCAGTTCTTC	CASSCAYTSGAYNEQFF
TRBV11-1	few	TRBJ2-3	TRBD2	TGTGCCAGCAGCGCCCGACTAGCGGGGGGAGATGTGCAGTATTTT	CASSARLAGGDVQYF
TRBV6-5	NA	TRBJ2-1	TRBD2	TGTGCCAGCAGTTACTTTCCGGGACTAGCGGGGGGCACCTACAATGAGCAGTTCTTC	CASSYFPGLAGGTYNEQFF
TRBV18	once	TRBJ1-1	NA	TGTGCCAGCTCATTGTCGGGACCGGTGAACACTGAAGCTTTCTTT	CASSLSGPVNTEAFF
TRBV11-3	few	TRBJ2-3	NA	TGTGCCAGCAGCTGGCGGGGTGAGAGCACAGATACGCAGTATTTT	CASSWRGESTDTQYF
TRBV6-1	NA	TRBJ1-1	NA	TGTGCATGGGGGAGGGAAAACACTGAAGCTTTCTTT	CAWGRENTEAFF
TRBV4-3	once	TRBJ2-3	NA	TGCGCCAGCAGCCAAGAGGGGGGATCCGCAGATACGCAGTATTTT	CASSQEGGSADTQYF
TRBV27	many	TRBJ2-7	NA	TGTGCCAGCAGTTTCGGACTAACCTCCTACGAGCAGTACTTC	CASSFGLTSYEQYF
TRBV20-1	NA	TRBJ1-5	NA	TGCAGTGTATCGGACGGTTCCCAGCCCCAGCATTTT	CSVSDGSQPQHF
TRBV5-1	NA	TRBJ1-2	TRBD1	TGCGCCAGCAGCTTGGAAGCTGGGACAGGAAACTATGGCTACACCTTC	CASSLEAGTGNYGYTF
TRBV9	NA	TRBJ2-1	TRBD1	TGTGCCAGCAGCTCGACAGGGGCGGCCTACAATGAGCAGTTCTTC	CASSSTGAAYNEQFF
TRBV10-3	NA	TRBJ2-7	NA	TGTGCCATCAGTGAGGGCCAGGGGCCCTACGAGCAGTACTTC	CAISEGQGPYEQYF
TRBV6-6	few	TRBJ2-5	NA	TGTGCCAGCAGTTACGGGGCAGGGCCAGAGACCCAGTACTTC	CASSYGAGPETQYF
TRBV7-2	NA	TRBJ2-1	NA	TGTGCCAGCAGCTCAGGGTTCAACTCCTACAATGAGCAGTTCTTC	CASSSGFNSYNEQFF
TRBV5-5	once	TRBJ2-7	TRBD2	TGTGCCAGCAGCTTGTTTGCGGGAGGGCCCTACGAGCAGTACTTC	CASSLFAGGPYEQYF
TRBV7-9	NA	TRBJ2-7	NA	TGTGCCAGCAGCTTAGGGAGCACTAGCTACGAGCAGTACTTC	CASSLGSTSYEQYF
TRBV10-3	NA	TRBJ2-3	TRBD1	TGTGCCACCAGTGGCACCGGGACAGGGTATTCGGCAGATACGCAGTATTTT	CATSGTGTGYSADTQYF
TRBV6-2/TRBV6-3	few	TRBJ2-5	NA	TGTGCCAGCACCCCGACAGCCCCGTTCCAAGAGACCCAGTACTTC	CASTPTAPFQETQYF
TRBV10-3	NA	TRBJ1-2	NA	TGTGCCATCAGTGGGGGGGACGGCTACACCTTC	CAISGGDGYTF
TRBV14	NA	TRBJ2-7	NA	TGTGCCAGCAGCCGCGTCGGGTCCTACGAGCAGTACTTC	CASSRVGSYEQYF
TRBV7-3	NA	TRBJ2-7	NA	TGTGCCAGCAGCTTATATTGGCAGACCGTCTCCTACGAGCAGTACTTC	CASSLYWQTVSYEQYF
TRBV3-1	NA	TRBJ1-4	NA	TGTGCCAGCAGCCGGACAGCAGCAACTAATGAAAAACTGTTTTTT	CASSRTAATNEKLFF
TRBV4-2	few	TRBJ2-1	TRBD2	TGTGCCAGCAGTCCGGTTTTCCAGCCCACCGGGACTAGCGAACAAAACGAGCAGTTCTTC	CASSPVFQPTGTSEQNEQFF
TRBV3-1	NA	TRBJ2-7	TRBD2	TGTGCCAGCAGCCAAGGCGGGAGTCGCTACGAGCAGTACTTC	CASSQGGSRYEQYF
TRBV5-5	NA	TRBJ2-7	TRBD1	TGTGCCAGCAAAACTGACAGGGGGCGAAGCGAGCAGTACTTC	CASKTDRGRSEQYF